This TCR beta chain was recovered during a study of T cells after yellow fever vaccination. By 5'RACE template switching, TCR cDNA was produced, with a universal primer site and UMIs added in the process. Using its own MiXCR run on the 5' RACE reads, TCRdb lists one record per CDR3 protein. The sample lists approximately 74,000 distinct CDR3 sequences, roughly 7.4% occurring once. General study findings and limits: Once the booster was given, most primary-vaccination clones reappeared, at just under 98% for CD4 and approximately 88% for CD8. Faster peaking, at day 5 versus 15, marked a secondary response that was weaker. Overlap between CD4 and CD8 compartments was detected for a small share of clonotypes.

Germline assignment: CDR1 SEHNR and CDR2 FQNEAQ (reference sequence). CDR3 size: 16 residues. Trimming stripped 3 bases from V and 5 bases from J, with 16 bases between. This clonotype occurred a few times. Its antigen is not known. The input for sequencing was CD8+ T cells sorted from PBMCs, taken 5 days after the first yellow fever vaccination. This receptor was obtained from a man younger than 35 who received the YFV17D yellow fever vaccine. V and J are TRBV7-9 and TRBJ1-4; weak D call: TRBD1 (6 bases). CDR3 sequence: CASSFWDIRRNEKLFF. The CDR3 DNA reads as TGTGCCAGCAGCTTCTGGGACATTCGACGGAATGAAAAACTGTTTTTT.